The 17 T cell receptor beta chains listed next were all sequenced from one sample in a study of cytomegalovirus exposure and HLA in healthy donors. Here immunoSEQ multiplex PCR was the method, and the copy in TCRdb shows in-frame clones only, minus some. The data contain about 140,000 clones, approximately 87% of them singletons. Sequenced input: PBMCs. These receptors were collected from a man aged 18 to 35 in good health and CMV-seronegative.

Regarding this clone: The same CDR3 also results from other DNA sequences found in this sample. The V call is TRBV20-1, the J call TRBJ2-1; possible D gene TRBD2, 6 bases. The CDR3 loop spans 11 amino acids. V shed 6 bases and J shed 7 bases, with 10 bases lying between them. Germline CDR1 is DFQATT and CDR2 is SNEGSKA (reference sequence). The CDR3 loop is CSARSGNEQFF. CDR3 bases: TGCAGTGCAAGGAGCGGGAATGAGCAGTTCTTC.

V usage is TRBV6-1 and J usage is TRBJ2-5; maybe TRBD1 (6 bases). Germline V gives CDR1 MNHNS, CDR2 SASEGT. This CDR3 comprises 15 residues. Trimming took 4 bases from V and 2 from J, leaving 14 bases between them. The CDR3 DNA reads as TGTGCCAGCAGTGGGACAGCTCACCTTCAAGAGACCCAGTACTTC. As protein: CASSGTAHLQETQYF.

The chain is built from TRBV13 and TRBJ2-5; 7 positions agree with TRBD1. With V trimmed by 3 bases and J by 4 bases, 2 bases remained unmatched. There are 13 residues in the CDR3. Germline lookup yields CDR1 PRHDT and CDR2 FYEKMQ (reference sequence). The CDR3 DNA sequence: TGTGCCAGCAGCTTCGCAGGGGGAGAGACCCAGTACTTC. It specifies CASSFAGGETQYF.

The chain links TRBV7-9 to TRBJ1-5; perhaps TRBD1 as D (5 bases). CDR1 is SEHNR and CDR2 is FQNEAQ in the germline V gene (reference sequence). Between the trimmed V and J ends, which lost 3 bases and 9 bases, there was a span of 12 bases. The CDR3 extends over 13 amino acids. This chain's CDR3 is CASSFTGTLPQHF. DNA of the CDR3: TGTGCCAGCAGCTTCACCGGGACTTTGCCCCAGCATTTT.

The V and J genes are TRBV6-6 and TRBJ2-5, with D uncertain. The CDR3 runs to 11 residues. The germline CDR1 and CDR2 sequences are MNHNY and SVGAGI (reference sequence). Trimming left V 6 bases short and J 3 bases short, with 5 bases between. CDR3 region: CASSSKETQYF. For the CDR3, the DNA is TGTGCCAGCAGCTCTAAAGAGACCCAGTACTTC.

The chain recombines TRBV10-2 with TRBJ2-1, with TRBD2 identical over 8 bases. This CDR3 contains 13 residues. Germline CDR1 and CDR2: WSHSY and SAAADI. The V gene end was trimmed by 6 bases and the J gene end by 7 bases; junction bases not matched to a gene: 5. As DNA, the CDR3 is TGCGCCAGCAGAAGCGGGAGAGGGAATGAGCAGTTCTTC. Translating gives CASRSGRGNEQFF.

The table lists this clone with a count of one. The J gene is TRBJ2-2, the V gene TRBV6-6; 10 nucleotides align to TRBD2. The CDR3 is 16 residues long. Germline trimming cut 7 bases from V and 6 bases from J; bases unmatched to any gene: 11. CDR1 MNHNY and CDR2 SVGAGI come from the germline V gene (reference sequence). CDR3 nucleotide sequence: TGTGCCAGCAAACCCCCGAGCGGGGGGGCCGCCGGGGAGCTGTTTTTT. Amino acids: CASKPPSGGAAGELFF.

This clone came up once. This chain links TRBV11-2 with TRBJ1-2; possibly TRBD1 for D (6 bases). The V end was cut by 5 bases, the J end by 0 bases, with 19 bases between. CDR1 is SGHAT and CDR2 is FQNNGV in the germline V gene. The CDR3 loop spans 17 amino acids. The DNA of the CDR3 is TGTGCCAGCAGCGGAGGAAGTAGGACAGATACTAACTATGGCTACACCTTC. Its translation: CASSGGSRTDTNYGYTF.

The gene calls are TRBV5-1 and TRBJ1-2; no definite D call. Germline values: CDR1 SGHRS, CDR2 YFSETQ. The CDR3 has 14 residues. With 0 bases removed from V and 0 bases from J, the gap between germline ends came to 6 bases. CDR3 coding DNA: TGCGCCAGCAGCTTGGGACTCCCTAACTATGGCTACACCTTC. Translation gives CASSLGLPNYGYTF.

This clone has just one count. The chain joins TRBV20-1 to TRBJ1-1; D is unclear. The CDR3 runs to 11 residues. CDR1 is DFQATT and CDR2 is SNEGSKA in the germline V gene (reference sequence). The germline V and J ends were trimmed by 5 bases and 5 bases, with 9 bases remaining between them. For the CDR3, the DNA is TGCAGTGCTCTACGGGGTACTGAAGCTTTCTTT. This encodes CSALRGTEAFF.

This clone has more than one count but fewer than ten. The CDR3 reads CASSPMQGNQPQHF. In nucleotides, the CDR3 is TGTGCCAGCAGCCCCATGCAGGGCAATCAGCCCCAGCATTTT. This chain joins TRBV2 and TRBJ1-5; the D is unclear. The ends were cut back, 6 bases at V and 2 bases at J, with 11 bases in the middle. The germline gives CDR1 SNHLY, CDR2 FYNNEI. The length of the CDR3 is 14 residues.

The chain joins TRBV5-1 to TRBJ2-7; unclear D gene. CDR1 SGHRS and CDR2 YFSETQ come from the germline V gene. Trimming shortened V by 0 bases and J by 1 base, and 8 bases separated the two germline ends. The CDR3 is 14 amino acids. The chain's CDR3 is CASSLDPRSYEQYF. Here the CDR3 DNA reads TGCGCCAGCAGCTTGGATCCACGGTCCTACGAGCAGTACTTC. Complete variable domain (other parts from reference TRBV5-1 and TRBJ2-7): KAGVTQTPRYLIKTRGQQVTLSCSPISGHRSVSWYQQTPGQGLQFLFEYFSETQRNKGNFPGRFSGRQFSNSRSEMNVSTLELGDSALYLCASSLDPRSYEQYFGPGTRLTVT.

This rearrangement joins TRBV7-8 to TRBJ2-2, with D perhaps matching TRBD1 (6 bases). There are 15 residues in the CDR3. Germline values: CDR1 SGHVS, CDR2 FQNEAQ. The V end was cut by 5 bases, the J end by 4 bases, with 14 bases between. The CDR3 DNA reads as TGTGCCAGCAGCGCGATTGACAGGTCCACCGGGGAGCTGTTTTTT. Its protein is CASSAIDRSTGELFF.

V usage is TRBV5-1 and J usage is TRBJ1-2, with 9 bases lining up with TRBD1. Germline assignment: CDR1 SGHRS and CDR2 YFSETQ. V lost 0 bases to trimming and J lost 9 bases; unmatched junction nucleotides: 9. The CDR3 is 15 amino acids. Here the CDR3 DNA reads TGCGCCAGCAGCTTGGTTACGGGACAGGGACGGAGCTACACCTTC. It translates to CASSLVTGQGRSYTF.

The V and J genes are TRBV28 and TRBJ2-3; TRBD1 aligns across 9 bases. V gave up 4 bases and J gave up 4 bases; unmatched junction bases: 3. Germline assignment: CDR1 MDHEN and CDR2 SYDVKM. CDR3 length: 14 amino acids. The CDR3 protein is CASSSGQGPDTQYF. The CDR3 region has the DNA TGTGCCAGCAGTTCGGGACAGGGACCAGATACGCAGTATTTT. Looking up the rest from reference TRBV28 and TRBJ2-3 gives the full variable domain: DVKVTQSSRYLVKRTGEKVFLECVQDMDHENMFWYRQDPGLGLRLIYFSYDVKMKEKGDIPEGYSVSREKKERFSLILESASTNQTSMYLCASSSGQGPDTQYFGPGTRLTVL.

The CDR3 reads CAWSVGISGTYEQYF. Written as DNA, the CDR3 is TGTGCCTGGAGTGTAGGGATTAGCGGCACCTACGAGCAGTACTTC. The gene calls are TRBV30 and TRBJ2-7; tentative D call: TRBD2 (6 bases). Trimming stripped 0 bases from V and 2 bases from J, with 14 bases between. CDR1 GTSNPN and CDR2 SVGIG come from the germline V gene (reference sequence). This CDR3 contains 15 residues.

The chain joins TRBV27 to TRBJ2-7; unclear D gene. V was cut by 2 bases and J by 0 bases, with 11 bases left in between. The germline V gene has CDR1 MNHEY and CDR2 SMNVEV (reference sequence). This CDR3 has 15 amino acids. CDR3 nucleotide sequence: TGTGCCAGCAGTTTACTCGGTTACGGCTCCTACGAGCAGTACTTC. Translated, it gives CASSLLGYGSYEQYF.